The next 18 T cell receptor beta chains were all read from a single sample in a study of T cell changes during pregnancy in multiple sclerosis. Clones were read by immunoSEQ multiplex PCR, and TCRdb kept only the in-frame ones, dropping some. Here the sample spans more than 85,000 clones, approximately 95% being singletons. The sample was peripheral blood, taken after pregnancy. The receptors were sampled from a female donor in good health, enrolled as a control in a pregnancy study.

The CDR3 reads CASSNVRPSGTYEQYF. CDR3 sequence (DNA): TGTGCCAGCAGCAATGTTAGGCCTAGCGGAACCTACGAGCAGTACTTC. J is TRBJ2-7 and V is TRBV21-1; TRBD2, the table's D call, was not compared with the DNA. TRBV21-1 is a recognized pseudogene. The CDR3 totals 16 residues.

This chain uses TRBV10-3 with TRBJ2-3; D perhaps matches TRBD1 (5 bases). V was clipped by 7 bases and J by 4 bases, with 9 bases between them. Per germline, CDR1 ENHRY and CDR2 SYGVKD. The CDR3 loop spans 12 amino acids. The CDR3 DNA reads as TGTGCCATCAATGCAGGGTCAGATACGCAGTATTTT. Its protein product is CAINAGSDTQYF.

V usage is TRBV5-6 and J usage is TRBJ1-5; TRBD1 aligns across 8 bases. The V and J ends lost 4 bases and 2 bases, in that order; junction bases with no gene match: 8. CDR3 length: 16 residues. The V gene's germline CDR1 is SGHDT and CDR2 YYEEEE. As DNA, the CDR3 is TGTGCCAGCAGCACCTACAGGGGGAATGGCAATCAGCCCCAGCATTTT. Translating gives CASSTYRGNGNQPQHF. The whole variable domain, filled in from reference TRBV5-6 and TRBJ1-5, reads DAGVTQSPTHLIKTRGQQVTLRCSPKSGHDTVSWYQQALGQGPQFIFQYYEEEERQRGNFPDRFSGHQFPNYSSELNVNALLLGDSALYLCASSTYRGNGNQPQHFGDGTRLSIL.

This clone was counted once. The V gene is TRBV28, the J gene TRBJ2-7; TRBD1 matches at 9 bases. J was trimmed by 4 bases and V by 6 bases; bases with no gene match: 7. The V gene's germline CDR1 is MDHEN and CDR2 SYDVKM. The CDR3 consists of 14 residues. The CDR3 DNA reads TGTGCCAGCAGCACACGGACAGGGGAATACGAGCAGTACTTC. It translates to CASSTRTGEYEQYF.

The rearrangement uses TRBV6-5 and TRBJ2-7; 7 positions agree with TRBD1. CDR1 MNHEY and CDR2 SVGAGI come from the germline V gene. Trimming took 10 bases from V and 0 from J; bases not matched to a gene: 9. The CDR3 loop spans 14 amino acids. This chain's CDR3 is CATGLTGTSYEQYF. The CDR3 DNA reads TGTGCCACTGGCTTGACAGGGACCTCCTACGAGCAGTACTTC.

The chain has TRBV30 and TRBJ2-7; no firm D call. The length of the CDR3 is 13 residues. CDR1 is GTSNPN, CDR2 SVGIG, per germline (reference sequence). V was pared by 4 bases and J by 3 bases, with 13 bases between. CDR3 coding DNA: TGTGCCTGGAACTTGGGCCTAAACTACGAGCAGTACTTC. The encoded protein is CAWNLGLNYEQYF.

This chain links TRBV6-6 with TRBJ1-1; 8 nucleotides agree with TRBD1. Germline V lookup: CDR1 MNHNY, CDR2 SVGAGI (reference sequence). V dropped 6 bases and J dropped 1; count of bases not matched to a gene: 4. This CDR3 contains 14 residues. The chain's CDR3 is CASRPGQGNTEAFF. CDR3 sequence (DNA): TGTGCCAGCAGACCCGGACAGGGGAACACTGAAGCTTTCTTT.

The chain combines TRBV5-6 with TRBJ2-5; 11 bases map to TRBD2. The trim removed 4 bases at V and 3 bases at J, leaving 5 bases unmatched. The CDR3 spans 15 residues. Germline V gives CDR1 SGHDT, CDR2 YYEEEE. This chain's CDR3 is CASSTPGLAEETQYF. DNA of the CDR3: TGTGCCAGCAGCACACCGGGACTAGCGGAAGAGACCCAGTACTTC.

The chain has TRBV27 and TRBJ1-2, with D possibly matching TRBD1 (6 bases). The V end was cut by 5 bases, the J end by 4 bases, with 20 bases between. There are 16 residues in the CDR3. Germline CDR1 MNHEY, CDR2 SMNVEV (reference sequence). The chain's CDR3 is CASSPSGGAVIYGYTF. In DNA, the CDR3 is TGTGCCAGCAGTCCCTCCGGGGGGGCCGTAATCTATGGCTACACCTTC.

The chain joins TRBV28 to TRBJ2-7; no definite D call. Trimming took 5 bases from V and 6 from J, leaving 20 bases between them. The CDR3 is 15 amino acids. CDR1 and CDR2 (germline): MDHEN, SYDVKM. The CDR3 DNA follows: TGTGCCAGCAGTACAAATTTGATTGGTTTACGCGAGCAGTACTTC. Its protein product is CASSTNLIGLREQYF.

This rearrangement joins TRBV11-2 to TRBJ2-3, with a tentative D call TRBD2 (7 bases). This CDR3 comprises 16 residues. Germline V gene sequence: CDR1 SGHAT, CDR2 FQNNGV. V was pared by 2 bases and J by 4 bases, with 16 bases between. CDR3 coding DNA: TGTGCCAGCAGCTTAAAAGAGGGGGGGGTGCCAGATACGCAGTATTTT. Amino acids: CASSLKEGGVPDTQYF.

Comments on this clone: Within the sample, other DNA sequences also encode this same CDR3. As DNA, the CDR3 is TGCGCCAGCAGCTCGCCGGGACAGGGGACCTACGAGCAGTACTTC. Translation gives CASSSPGQGTYEQYF. J is TRBJ2-7 and V is TRBV5-1, with 10 positions matching TRBD1. Germline V lookup: CDR1 SGHRS, CDR2 YFSETQ. CDR3 length equals 15 residues. With V trimmed by 3 bases and J by 2 bases, 5 bases remained unmatched.

The chain is built from TRBV7-9 and TRBJ2-1, with 8 bases fitting TRBD2. Trimming removed 6 bases from V and 5 bases from J; junction bases left unmatched: 12. Per the germline V gene, CDR1 is SEHNR and CDR2 is FQNEAQ (reference sequence). CDR3 length equals 16 residues. The CDR3 sequence is CASSTTRGGADNEQFF. CDR3 bases: TGTGCCAGCAGTACGACCCGGGGGGGCGCGGACAATGAGCAGTTCTTC.

This clone was recorded once. The genes are TRBV28 and TRBJ2-1; 7 bases match TRBD2. This CDR3 is 16 amino acids long. The V gene's germline CDR1 is MDHEN and CDR2 SYDVKM. J lost 4 bases, V lost 5 bases, and 11 bases had no gene match. CDR3 amino acids: CASSPYAGGNYNEQFF. The CDR3 bases are TGTGCCAGCAGTCCCTATGCCGGGGGGAATTACAATGAGCAGTTCTTC.

The chain links TRBV5-4 to TRBJ1-1; no clear D gene. Germline CDR1 is SGHNT and CDR2 is YYREEE (reference sequence). CDR3 size: 15 residues. V was clipped by 3 bases and J by 1 base, with 13 bases between them. CDR3 sequence (DNA): TGTGCCAGCAGCTATATCAGGCCATCGAACACTGAAGCTTTCTTT. This sequence encodes CASSYIRPSNTEAFF.

This chain links TRBV5-1 with TRBJ2-7; 7 nucleotides line up with TRBD2. With V trimmed by 4 bases and J by 1 base, 8 bases remained unmatched. The CDR3 length is 15 residues. From germline, CDR1 is SGHRS and CDR2 YFSETQ. The CDR3 sequence: CASSPSTSVSYEQYF. The CDR3 nucleotides read TGCGCCAGCAGCCCTAGTACTAGCGTTTCCTACGAGCAGTACTTC.

This clone was seen once. The chain recombines TRBV7-8 with TRBJ2-7; 7 bases match TRBD1. Losses at the gene ends were 1 base for V and 7 bases for J; bases not matched to a gene: 7. The CDR3 is 14 amino acids. Germline lookup yields CDR1 SGHVS and CDR2 FQNEAQ. CDR3 DNA sequence: TGTGCCAGCAGCTTAGGGGAACAGGGGCGGGAGCAGTACTTC. Its protein product is CASSLGEQGREQYF.

The J gene is TRBJ2-5, the V gene TRBV5-1; TRBD2 might be the D (6 bases). The germline V gene encodes CDR1 SGHRS and CDR2 YFSETQ. The CDR3 contains 15 residues. Between the trimmed V and J ends, which lost 3 bases and 4 bases, there was a span of 16 bases. The CDR3 sequence is CASSSGSGLGETQYF. The CDR3 DNA follows: TGCGCCAGCAGCTCGGGTAGCGGCCTTGGAGAGACCCAGTACTTC.